This T cell receptor beta chain comes out of a study of T cells in tumors after PD-1 blockade (dated by TCRdb to the late 2010s). Regarding the complete study: Patients with prior checkpoint blockade, systemic immunosuppressant use, or recent radiotherapy or other anti-cancer therapy within 4 weeks were excluded. Pembrolizumab 200 mg every 3 weeks or cemiplimab 350 mg every 2 weeks was administered to patients. A subset of patients also received ongoing daily vismodegib 150 mg during anti-PD-1 treatment. Peripheral blood samples averaged about 110,000 TCR templates (range roughly 24,679-257,772) and 35,000 to 40,000 unique clonotypes. Paired single-cell RNA and TCR sequencing was done in the study on site-matched tumors from patients with BCC or SCC, both before and after anti-PD-1 therapy. Bulk TCR sequencing was performed on about 9 peripheral blood samples from a handful of patients to compare blood and tumor clonotypes. RECIST version 1.1 was the standard used to evaluate clinical response. Broader findings and caveats from the paper: Where the novel T cell clones came from was not identified, and possible sources could include lymphoid organs or rare unexpanded clones inside the tumor or in the tumor periphery. About two fifths of tumor TCR clonotypes were detected in blood, and some novel exhausted tumor clones were observed in pre-treatment blood, which was taken as suggesting peripheral recruitment.

Deep TCRbeta sequencing was performed with the immunoSEQ platform. The study's own analysis went as follows. Only productive rearrangements were exported from the immunoSEQ Analyzer for downstream analysis. T cell phenotypes were assigned to bulk TCRbeta clonotypes by matching to single-cell RNA+TCR-seq clones sharing the same TCRbeta sequence. Tumor enrichment of a clone was calculated by dividing the clone's tumor frequency by the clone's PBMC frequency, both taken from bulk TCR sequencing. GLIPH was used to sort TCRs into specificity groups, which are clusters of distinct TCRs that likely recognize common antigens through shared CDR3 motifs. This immuneACCESS table, as held by TCRdb, lists in-frame sequences with V and J called but not all clones. Of the missing ones, under half trace to an unresolved V gene in checked studies; the others have no known cause. Clone size and the V and J calls come from that table; the DNA yielded D and trimming. The sample table records 45,000 or so clones; more than 60% of these occur just once. The ten top clones hold 8.7% of the sample.

For bulk TCRbeta sequencing, genomic DNA was extracted from tumor biopsies or peripheral blood, and input amounts ranged from 616 ng to 6,004 ng. All patients had histologically proven advanced or metastatic basal or squamous cell carcinoma and were poor candidates for surgical resection. Of the approximately eleven patients in the basal cell carcinoma cohort, several underwent bulk tumor TCR sequencing. Worth noting for this clone: Its antigen is still unknown. Mismatch with germline at one junction end may stem from a read error.

From its cysteine to its phenylalanine, the CDR3 spans 14 amino acids. This entry keeps only the CDR3 DNA: 42 bases, framed from base 1. Reading the germline V gene (reference sequence) gives CDR1 LGHDT and CDR2 YNNKEL. The sample was PBMCs, taken before anti-PD-1 therapy. The TCR was taken from a human donor with advanced basal cell or squamous cell carcinoma (not recorded which). The V gene is TRBV3-1 (or the pseudogene TRBV3-2) and the J gene is TRBJ1-4; 9 junctional bases match TRBD1. The CDR3 protein: CASRQTGGNEKLFF. DNA sequence: TGTGCCAGCCGCCAGACAGGGGGTAATGAAAAACTGTTTTTT.